This T cell receptor (beta chain) was recorded in a study of regulatory T cells in long-lasting Graves disease. Study findings and constraints: Persistent-disease Graves' patients showed less TCR diversity than new cases. Favoring TRBV28, TRBJ1-2 and TRBJ2-5 was a feature seen in persistent disease.

The time point is: newly diagnosed GD, antithyroid drugs for less than 3 months. Making the TCR library involved RNA that had been extracted from PBMCs. V shed 3 bases and J 1 base; nucleotides not matched to a gene: 5. CDR1 LGHDT and CDR2 YNNKEL come from the germline V gene (reference sequence). This CDR3 is 16 amino acids long. The sample holds a few counts of this clonotype. What it recognizes is unknown. Relying on iRepertoire HTBI primers and Arm-PCR of CDR3 regions, the team built TCR beta libraries. Each CDR3 protein is one row after TCRdb ran MiXCR on the multiplex PCR reads. The sample comprises about 420,000 distinct CDR3 sequences, around 15% of which are singletons, and around 23% rests with the top ten. A further study also used this sample, focusing on T cells in Graves' hyperthyroidism and ophthalmopathy. That source adds: When the TCR CDR3 underwent first-round RT-PCR, the HTBI primer set was used. Researchers report that a 13 V-J model separated ophthalmopathy from stable hyperthyroidism.

The chain combines TRBV3-1 with TRBJ2-2; the match to TRBD2 covers 7 bases. Specimen: peripheral blood mononuclear cells (PBMCs), collected at new diagnosis, from a patient treated with antithyroid drugs. The TCR comes from a woman aged 18 to 35 with Graves disease. CDR3 coding DNA: TGTGCCAGCAGCCAGTCTGGGAGGGTGAACACCGGGGAGCTGTTTTTT. It is translated as CASSQSGRVNTGELFF.